What follows is one T cell receptor beta chain and its context. Its target is not known. At the survey level, the v3.0 immunoSEQ assay was run. Per-sample sequencing targets were about 40,000-55,000 T-cell genomes. Only in-frame clones appear in the TCRdb table, and some are missing; sequencing was by immunoSEQ multiplex PCR. The sample gives some 40,000 clones, less than 90% of which show up once; 4% is in the top ten. The sample belongs to a study of long-term antiretroviral therapy in people with HIV. Study as a whole: It was about a decade before the 2015 immediate-ART recommendation that the earliest samples were taken.

Per the germline V gene, CDR1 is SGHRS and CDR2 is YFSETQ. Trimming took off 4 bases at V and 5 bases at J, with 15 bases between the two ends. CDR3 length: 14 residues. Study conclusions and caveats: After ART, diversity increased yet remained lower than transplant donor controls.

This TCR was sampled from a woman between 45 and 60 years old with HIV. The sample was unsorted PBMCs, taken 1.2 years after starting antiretroviral therapy. The chain has TRBV5-1 and TRBJ1-1; D call uncertain. The CDR3 spells CASSPRQPKTEAFF. CDR3 coding DNA: TGCGCCAGCAGCCCAAGACAACCAAAGACTGAAGCTTTCTTT.